The rows below give T cell receptor beta chains drawn from one sample of a study of T cells after yellow fever vaccination. TCRdb used MiXCR to reprocess the 5' RACE reads, holding one entry per CDR3 protein. The sample includes more than 25,000 distinct CDR3 sequences, approximately 4.2% of them seen just once. The starting material was PBMCs, either bulk or a sorted T-cell subset (CD4+, CD8+, memory, or dextramer-sorted; not recorded which), obtained on the day of the yellow fever booster vaccination. The receptors were gathered from a man between 18 and 29 years old who received the YFV17D yellow fever vaccine. The CDR3 runs from the conserved cysteine through the conserved F or W. The D gene is left open where the match is weak. Clone size appears in some rows only: once, few, many, or a class for an expanded clone.

clone size: .; V gene: TRBV5-5; D gene: TRBD1; J gene: TRBJ2-3; CDR3 DNA: TGTGCCAGCAGCCCGGTCCCGGGACAGGGGACAGATACGCAGTATTTT; CDR3 protein: CASSPVPGQGTDTQYF
clone size: many; V gene: TRBV20-1; D gene: TRBD2; J gene: TRBJ2-5; CDR3 DNA: TGCAGTGCTAGTCCTAGCGGGGGGGCCCAAGAGACCCAGTACTTC; CDR3 protein: CSASPSGGAQETQYF
clone size: .; V gene: TRBV7-2; D gene: .; J gene: TRBJ2-6; CDR3 DNA: TGTGCCAGCAGCTTAGGTCTCTCTGGGGCCAACATCCTGACTTTC; CDR3 protein: CASSLGLSGANILTF
clone size: many; V gene: TRBV14; D gene: TRBD1; J gene: TRBJ1-1; CDR3 DNA: TGTGCCAGCAGCGCCTGGACAGGGAACACTGAAGCTTTCTTT; CDR3 protein: CASSAWTGNTEAFF
clone size: many; V gene: TRBV7-8; D gene: .; J gene: TRBJ2-1; CDR3 DNA: TGTGCCAGCAGCTTCCTAGGACCGGGAGCATGGGAGCAGTTCTTC; CDR3 protein: CASSFLGPGAWEQFF
clone size: many; V gene: TRBV6-2/TRBV6-3; D gene: TRBD1; J gene: TRBJ2-6; CDR3 DNA: TGTGCCAGCAGTGCCTCCGGGACAGCCTTCTCTGGGGCCAACGTCCTGACTTTC; CDR3 protein: CASSASGTAFSGANVLTF
clone size: many; V gene: TRBV7-9; D gene: .; J gene: TRBJ2-2; CDR3 DNA: TGTGCCAGCAGCCCCCCGAAGTTGGGAAGGCCGTTCGGGGAGCTGTTTTTT; CDR3 protein: CASSPPKLGRPFGELFF
clone size: .; V gene: TRBV5-1; D gene: TRBD1; J gene: TRBJ1-2; CDR3 DNA: TGCGCCAGCAGCTTGGGACAGGGGCACGGTGGCTACACCTTC; CDR3 protein: CASSLGQGHGGYTF
clone size: few; V gene: TRBV3-1; D gene: TRBD2; J gene: TRBJ2-1; CDR3 DNA: TGTGCCAGCAGCCCAGTTCCCGCGGGGGTGTGCGATGAGCAGTTCTTC; CDR3 protein: CASSPVPAGVCDEQFF
clone size: many; V gene: TRBV4-1; D gene: .; J gene: TRBJ2-4; CDR3 DNA: TGCGCCAGCAGCGGGCCAGGGGCAATCAAAAACATTCAGTACTTC; CDR3 protein: CASSGPGAIKNIQYF
clone size: few; V gene: TRBV5-1; D gene: .; J gene: TRBJ2-3; CDR3 DNA: TGCGCCAGCAGCTTGGCGCTGGCAACAGATACGCATTATTTT; CDR3 protein: CASSLALATDTHYF
clone size: many; V gene: TRBV10-3; D gene: .; J gene: TRBJ2-3; CDR3 DNA: TGTGCCATCAGTGGGACCGATACGCAGTATTTT; CDR3 protein: CAISGTDTQYF
clone size: many; V gene: TRBV12-3/TRBV12-4; D gene: .; J gene: TRBJ2-1; CDR3 DNA: TGTGCCAGCAATACGCGGACTCCCAATCCCTTCTTC; CDR3 protein: CASNTRTPNPFF
clone size: many; V gene: TRBV28; D gene: .; J gene: TRBJ2-5; CDR3 DNA: TGTGCCAGCAGTTACCCCTCTAGGCGGGAGACCCAGTACTTC; CDR3 protein: CASSYPSRRETQYF
clone size: .; V gene: TRBV5-4; D gene: .; J gene: TRBJ2-5; CDR3 DNA: TGTGCCAGCAGCTTTCTAGAAGAGACCCAGTACTTC; CDR3 protein: CASSFLEETQYF
clone size: many; V gene: TRBV7-9; D gene: .; J gene: TRBJ2-1; CDR3 DNA: TGTGCCAGCAGCTTATTTTCCGGGGGGCCTTCAACTTACAATGAGCAGTTCTTC; CDR3 protein: CASSLFSGGPSTYNEQFF
clone size: many; V gene: TRBV4-1; D gene: TRBD2; J gene: TRBJ2-5; CDR3 DNA: TGCGCCAGCAGCCAAGTCCCGGGGGGGAGAGAGACCCAGTACTTC; CDR3 protein: CASSQVPGGRETQYF
clone size: many; V gene: TRBV5-5; D gene: TRBD1; J gene: TRBJ2-2; CDR3 DNA: TGTGCCAGCAGCTGGGGACAGCCAATGAACACCGGGGAGCTGTTTTTT; CDR3 protein: CASSWGQPMNTGELFF
clone size: many; V gene: TRBV7-2; D gene: .; J gene: TRBJ2-2; CDR3 DNA: TGTGCCAGCAGGACTAGGGCCGGGGAGCTGTTTTTT; CDR3 protein: CASRTRAGELFF
clone size: many; V gene: TRBV29-1; D gene: TRBD2; J gene: TRBJ2-3; CDR3 DNA: TGCAGCGTTGACGGAATAGCGGGTGAAGAGGATACGCAGTATTTT; CDR3 protein: CSVDGIAGEEDTQYF
clone size: many; V gene: TRBV10-1; D gene: .; J gene: TRBJ2-7; CDR3 DNA: TGCGCCAGCAGTTCCACCGACACCTACGAGCAGTACTTC; CDR3 protein: CASSSTDTYEQYF
clone size: .; V gene: TRBV7-9; D gene: .; J gene: TRBJ1-1; CDR3 DNA: TGTGCCAGCAGCTTAGTTCACCTAATCATGAACACTGAAGCTTTCTTT; CDR3 protein: CASSLVHLIMNTEAFF
clone size: many; V gene: TRBV7-2; D gene: TRBD1; J gene: TRBJ1-6; CDR3 DNA: TGTGCCGGAGCCGCAGGGGGCGCATATTCACCCCTCCACTTT; CDR3 protein: CAGAAGGAYSPLHF
clone size: many; V gene: TRBV19; D gene: TRBD2; J gene: TRBJ2-7; CDR3 DNA: TGTGCCAGTAGTATAGCGGGGGGCTCCTACGAGCAGTACTTC; CDR3 protein: CASSIAGGSYEQYF
clone size: many; V gene: TRBV6-5; D gene: TRBD1; J gene: TRBJ1-4; CDR3 DNA: TGTGCCAGCAGTTATGGAGACAGGGATAATGAAAAACTGTTTTTT; CDR3 protein: CASSYGDRDNEKLFF
clone size: many; V gene: TRBV5-5; D gene: TRBD1; J gene: TRBJ1-2; CDR3 DNA: TGTGCCAGCAGTTCCGTGACAGGGTCTAACTATGGCTACACCTTC; CDR3 protein: CASSSVTGSNYGYTF
clone size: many; V gene: TRBV2; D gene: .; J gene: TRBJ1-1; CDR3 DNA: TGTGCCAGCAACCCCGGTCAGCAGAACACTGAAGCTTTCTTT; CDR3 protein: CASNPGQQNTEAFF
clone size: many; V gene: TRBV20-1; D gene: .; J gene: TRBJ2-5; CDR3 DNA: TGCAGTGCTAGAGGACCCGGGTTGGGGGAGACCCAGTACTTC; CDR3 protein: CSARGPGLGETQYF
clone size: many; V gene: TRBV6-5; D gene: .; J gene: TRBJ2-5; CDR3 DNA: TGTGCCAGCAGTTACTCTAGATCGGGGCCCCAGTACTTC; CDR3 protein: CASSYSRSGPQYF
clone size: many; V gene: TRBV7-2; D gene: .; J gene: TRBJ1-5; CDR3 DNA: TGTGCCAGCAGCCCCCCCAATCAGCCCCAGCATTTT; CDR3 protein: CASSPPNQPQHF
clone size: few; V gene: TRBV5-4; D gene: .; J gene: TRBJ2-1; CDR3 DNA: TGTGCCAGCAGCTTGGGAAAATGGGTGCGAATACAGAATGAGCAGTTCTTC; CDR3 protein: CASSLGKWVRIQNEQFF
clone size: many; V gene: TRBV20-1; D gene: .; J gene: TRBJ2-1; CDR3 DNA: TGCAGTGCTAGAGATATATTCTCCGTGTATGAGCAGTTCTTC; CDR3 protein: CSARDIFSVYEQFF
clone size: many; V gene: TRBV15; D gene: .; J gene: TRBJ1-5; CDR3 DNA: TGTGCCACCAGCAGAGTAGGTGGGGGGCGCTTGGCGAGCAATCAGCCCCAGCATTTT; CDR3 protein: CATSRVGGGRLASNQPQHF
clone size: many; V gene: TRBV7-2; D gene: .; J gene: TRBJ2-5; CDR3 DNA: TGCGCCTCATCCAGCGAAGAGACCCAGTACTTC; CDR3 protein: CASSSEETQYF
clone size: many; V gene: TRBV9; D gene: TRBD2; J gene: TRBJ2-1; CDR3 DNA: TGTGCCAGCAGCGGACCCGGGGGGGAGCAGTTCTTC; CDR3 protein: CASSGPGGEQFF
clone size: many; V gene: TRBV12-5; D gene: .; J gene: TRBJ1-2; CDR3 DNA: TGTGCTAGTGGTTTGGGAGGGGCGGACTATGGCTACACCTTC; CDR3 protein: CASGLGGADYGYTF
clone size: many; V gene: TRBV20-1; D gene: .; J gene: TRBJ1-2; CDR3 DNA: TGCAGTGCTAGAGGCGAGAACAGGAGGACATTCTATGGCTACACCTTC; CDR3 protein: CSARGENRRTFYGYTF
clone size: many; V gene: TRBV9; D gene: TRBD1; J gene: TRBJ1-1; CDR3 DNA: TGTGCCAGCAGCGCTTGGGACAGGGAAAATAGTGAAGCTTTCTTT; CDR3 protein: CASSAWDRENSEAFF
clone size: many; V gene: TRBV7-6; D gene: .; J gene: TRBJ2-7; CDR3 DNA: TGTGCCAGCAGCGATGGGACCTACGAGCAGTACTTC; CDR3 protein: CASSDGTYEQYF
clone size: many; V gene: TRBV4-3; D gene: .; J gene: TRBJ1-2; CDR3 DNA: TGCGCCAGCAGCCCTAGCAGGTCGCCTGGTGTGGTCTATGGCTACACCTTC; CDR3 protein: CASSPSRSPGVVYGYTF
clone size: many; V gene: TRBV4-2; D gene: TRBD2; J gene: TRBJ2-5; CDR3 DNA: TGTGCCAGCAGCCACCTAGCGGGGGGAGCCCAAGAGACCCAGTACTTC; CDR3 protein: CASSHLAGGAQETQYF
clone size: many; V gene: TRBV7-2; D gene: .; J gene: TRBJ1-2; CDR3 DNA: TGTGCCAGCAGCTTAGGAGGGAGGTCCAATGGCTACACCTTC; CDR3 protein: CASSLGGRSNGYTF
clone size: many; V gene: TRBV24-1; D gene: TRBD1; J gene: TRBJ2-7; CDR3 DNA: TGTGCCACCAGTTGGGACAGACACTACGAGCAGTACTTC; CDR3 protein: CATSWDRHYEQYF
clone size: many; V gene: TRBV5-5; D gene: .; J gene: TRBJ2-1; CDR3 DNA: TGTGCCAGCAGCTTGTCGACAGGGAGGGCCTACAATGAGCAGTTCTTC; CDR3 protein: CASSLSTGRAYNEQFF
clone size: .; V gene: TRBV18; D gene: .; J gene: TRBJ1-5; CDR3 DNA: TGTGCCAGCTCACCCTATAAAGATCAGCCCCAGCATTTT; CDR3 protein: CASSPYKDQPQHF
clone size: few; V gene: TRBV14; D gene: .; J gene: TRBJ1-2; CDR3 DNA: TGTGCCAGCAGCCAAGATCAGGAGTGGAACTATGGCTACACCTTC; CDR3 protein: CASSQDQEWNYGYTF
clone size: many; V gene: TRBV6-5; D gene: .; J gene: TRBJ1-2; CDR3 DNA: TGTGCCACCTACAGGGATTCTAACTATGGCTACACCTTC; CDR3 protein: CATYRDSNYGYTF
clone size: many; V gene: TRBV4-2; D gene: .; J gene: TRBJ2-3; CDR3 DNA: TGTGCCAGCAGCTTCGCGCCGAGGGGCGGGACAGATACGCAGTATTTT; CDR3 protein: CASSFAPRGGTDTQYF
clone size: many; V gene: TRBV18; D gene: .; J gene: TRBJ2-1; CDR3 DNA: TGTGCCAGCTCACCGTCGGCGAGTTCCTCGGATGAGCAGTTCTTC; CDR3 protein: CASSPSASSSDEQFF
clone size: many; V gene: TRBV20-1; D gene: .; J gene: TRBJ1-4; CDR3 DNA: TGCAGTGCTAGTAAGGATGAAAAACTGTTTTTT; CDR3 protein: CSASKDEKLFF
clone size: many; V gene: TRBV6-5; D gene: .; J gene: TRBJ1-3; CDR3 DNA: TGTGCCAGCAGCTTTAACACCAAGGGACACCTACGAAGCTCTGGAAACACCATATATTTT; CDR3 protein: CASSFNTKGHLRSSGNTIYF
clone size: many; V gene: TRBV20-1; D gene: .; J gene: TRBJ2-1; CDR3 DNA: TGCAGTGCGCTGGGACTTTCCAGCTCCTACAATGAGCAGTTCTTC; CDR3 protein: CSALGLSSSYNEQFF
clone size: few; V gene: TRBV20-1; D gene: .; J gene: TRBJ2-5; CDR3 DNA: TGCAGTGCGTTTGAACCTATCCAAGAGACCCAGTACTTC; CDR3 protein: CSAFEPIQETQYF
clone size: few; V gene: TRBV11-2; D gene: TRBD1; J gene: TRBJ1-1; CDR3 DNA: TGTGCCAGCAGGCCGGAGGGGGACAGCAAGGACACTGAAGCTTTCTTT; CDR3 protein: CASRPEGDSKDTEAFF
clone size: many; V gene: TRBV7-9; D gene: .; J gene: TRBJ2-6; CDR3 DNA: TGTGCCAGCACCTCCGATTCCGCTGGGGCCAACGTCCTGACTTTC; CDR3 protein: CASTSDSAGANVLTF
clone size: many; V gene: TRBV29-1; D gene: .; J gene: TRBJ2-5; CDR3 DNA: TGCAGCGTTGAATACACAGGGGGGGCGGAGACCCAGTACTTC; CDR3 protein: CSVEYTGGAETQYF
clone size: .; V gene: TRBV12-3/TRBV12-4; D gene: .; J gene: TRBJ2-3; CDR3 DNA: TGTGCCAGCAGTTCAAGGGGCACAGGTACGCAGTATTTT; CDR3 protein: CASSSRGTGTQYF
clone size: many; V gene: TRBV12-3/TRBV12-4; D gene: .; J gene: TRBJ2-1; CDR3 DNA: TGTGCCAGCAGTTTAAGCCTCGAGGGAGTGCAGTTCTTC; CDR3 protein: CASSLSLEGVQFF